The entry that follows covers one T cell receptor (beta chain) sequence. Its antigen is unidentified. These data originate in a study of T cell responses to AZD1222 COVID-19 vaccine. Study at large: Second-dose timings of about 4 or about 12 weeks were pooled.

Study results and limitations: Donors were largely white British and mainly female; clonal diversity was possibly underestimated. Repertoire collection took place solely once the T cell response had peaked.

Assay: immunoSEQ multiplex PCR; the TCRdb copy retains only in-frame clones and omits some. The sample lists under 200,000 clones; roughly 93% were seen once. Looked up from germline, CDR1 is LNHDA and CDR2 is SQIVND (reference sequence). The CDR3 spans 15 residues. Trimming shortened V by 9 bases and J by 0 bases, and 15 bases separated the two germline ends. The TCR comes from an adult in good health. This rearrangement joins TRBV19 to TRBJ1-3, with D possibly being TRBD1 (5 bases). The input for sequencing was peripheral blood, taken on day 0 of AZD1222 vaccination. As DNA, the CDR3 is TGTGCCAGCGCCCTTGACAGTAGCTCTGGAAACACCATATATTTT. Residues: CASALDSSSGNTIYF.